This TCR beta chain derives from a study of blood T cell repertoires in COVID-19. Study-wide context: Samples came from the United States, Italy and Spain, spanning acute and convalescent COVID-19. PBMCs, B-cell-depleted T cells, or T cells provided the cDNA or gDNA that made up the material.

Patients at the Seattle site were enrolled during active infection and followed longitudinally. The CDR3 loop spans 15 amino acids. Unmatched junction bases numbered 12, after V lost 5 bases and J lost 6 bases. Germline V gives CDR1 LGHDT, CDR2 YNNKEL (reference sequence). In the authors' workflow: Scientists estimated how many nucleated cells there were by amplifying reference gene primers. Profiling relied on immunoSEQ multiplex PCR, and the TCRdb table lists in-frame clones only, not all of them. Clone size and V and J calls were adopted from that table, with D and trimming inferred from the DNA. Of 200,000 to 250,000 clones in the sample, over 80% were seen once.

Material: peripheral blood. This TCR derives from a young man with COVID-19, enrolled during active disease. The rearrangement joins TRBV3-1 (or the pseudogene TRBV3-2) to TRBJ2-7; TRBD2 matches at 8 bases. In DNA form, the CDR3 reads TGTGCCAGCAGCTCAAGGGGCGGGAGGTCGTTCGAGCAGTACTTC. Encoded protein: CASSSRGGRSFEQYF.